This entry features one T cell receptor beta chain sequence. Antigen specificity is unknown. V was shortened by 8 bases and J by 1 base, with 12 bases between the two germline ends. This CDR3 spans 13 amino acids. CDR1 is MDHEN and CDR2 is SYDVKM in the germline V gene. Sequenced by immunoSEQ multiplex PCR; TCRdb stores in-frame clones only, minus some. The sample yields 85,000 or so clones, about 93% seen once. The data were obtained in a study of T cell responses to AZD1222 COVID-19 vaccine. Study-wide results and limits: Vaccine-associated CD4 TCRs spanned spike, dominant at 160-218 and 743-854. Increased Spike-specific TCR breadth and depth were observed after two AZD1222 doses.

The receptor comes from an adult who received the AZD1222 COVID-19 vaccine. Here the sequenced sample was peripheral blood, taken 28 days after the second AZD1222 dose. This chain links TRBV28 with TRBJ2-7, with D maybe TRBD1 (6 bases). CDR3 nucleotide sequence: TGTGCCAGCGAGACCGGACAGTCCTACGAGCAGTACTTC. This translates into CASETGQSYEQYF.